This T cell receptor beta chain was retrieved from a study of blood T cell repertoires in COVID-19. Only in-frame clones appear in the TCRdb table, and some are missing; sequencing was by immunoSEQ multiplex PCR. The repertoire holds fewer than 350,000 clones, with approximately 81% as singletons. In this sample, this clone turned up once. This CDR3 is 15 amino acids long. Germline V lookup: CDR1 MGHDK, CDR2 SYGVNS. The ends lost 5 bases at V and 3 bases at J; junction bases unmatched: 5. V usage is TRBV25-1 and J usage is TRBJ1-1, with TRBD1 identical over 11 bases. Material for sequencing was PBMCs or T cells enriched from blood (not recorded which). This clonotype originated in a woman aged 25 to 39 who had been exposed to COVID-19. CDR3 loop: CASSQTGQGDTEAFF. The DNA of the CDR3 is TGTGCCAGCAGTCAGACGGGACAGGGGGACACTGAAGCTTTCTTT.